This T cell receptor beta chain was obtained from a study of T cell responses to AZD1222 COVID-19 vaccine. As regards this clone: Its antigen is not known.

The germline V gene has CDR1 PRHDT and CDR2 FYEKMQ (reference sequence). The CDR3 sequence is 12 residues long. The V end was cut by 4 bases, the J end by 4 bases, with 5 bases between. Findings and limits, study-wide: Spike-specific TCR breadth and depth were elevated following two AZD1222 doses. It should be noted that donors were predominantly white British and more often female, and clonal diversity was possibly underestimated. In all cases, repertoires were sampled only after the peak T cell response. Vaccine-related CD4 TCRs covered spike, predominating at 160-218 and 743-854.

The method was immunoSEQ multiplex PCR; TCRdb's version includes in-frame clones alone and lacks a portion of them. The sample consists of 110,000 or so clones, about 81% of them appearing once. Sample: peripheral blood, taken on day 0 of AZD1222 vaccination. V gene TRBV13 combines with J gene TRBJ1-5; D gene uncertain. The TCR sequence derives from an adult in good health. This CDR3 is CASSSINQPQHF. The CDR3 coding sequence is TGTGCCAGCAGCTCAATTAATCAGCCCCAGCATTTT.